This T cell receptor beta chain was documented in a study of blood T cell repertoires in COVID-19. Study-wide background: Researchers got acute and convalescent COVID-19 samples from the United States, Italy and Spain. Nucleic acid was either cDNA or gDNA, and it came from T cells, B-cell-depleted T cells, or PBMCs.

Trimming left V 1 base short and J 0 bases short, with 7 bases between. Per germline, CDR1 SGHRS and CDR2 YFSETQ. This CDR3 region has 15 residues. Some clones are missing from TCRdb's copy, which holds only in-frame ones; the method was immunoSEQ multiplex PCR. The repertoire has 150,000 or so clones, around 87% of them found once; the top ten carry over 4%. The source of this sequence is a middle-aged woman who had been exposed to COVID-19. Sequencing was done on a sample of PBMCs or T cells enriched from blood (not recorded which). The J gene is TRBJ1-4, the V gene TRBV5-1; tentative D call: TRBD1 (6 bases). CDR3 loop: CASSLTGSTNEKLFF. DNA for the CDR3: TGCGCCAGCAGCTTGACAGGGTCAACTAATGAAAAACTGTTTTTT.